This TCR beta chain stems from a study of regulatory T cells in long-lasting Graves disease. Study-level points and caveats: The study found lower TCR diversity in persistent Graves' patients than in newly diagnosed ones.

Libraries of TCR beta came from iRepertoire HTBI primers plus Arm-PCR of CDR3 regions. TCRdb independently ran MiXCR on the multiplex PCR reads; one entry per CDR3 protein. The sample records roughly 500,000 distinct CDR3 sequences, approximately 13% being singletons. The sample's time point: newly diagnosed GD, antithyroid drugs for less than 3 months. RNA isolated from PBMCs was used to make the TCR library. This clonotype was observed at least ten times. Its antigen is not known. The same data also went into a second study, on T cells in Graves' hyperthyroidism and ophthalmopathy. That source notes: Newly diagnosed patients aged 18 to 65 had hyperthyroidism of under 2 months' duration. In blood, most of the thyroid clonotypes expanded above 0.001 were also present. Separation of ophthalmopathy from stable hyperthyroidism was achieved by a 13 V-J model.

The sample in question was peripheral blood mononuclear cells (PBMCs), obtained at new diagnosis, from a patient treated with antithyroid drugs. The clonotype comes from a man aged 25 to 45 with Graves disease.

The CDR3 is CASSPSGGSHTDTQYF. The CDR3, as DNA: TGTGCCAGCTCACCGTCCGGAGGGTCCCATACAGATACGCAGTATTTT. V gene TRBV18 combines with J gene TRBJ2-3, with D possibly matching TRBD2 (6 bases). V shed 3 bases and J shed 3 bases, with 16 bases lying between them. Germline CDR1 reads KGHSH; CDR2 reads LQKENI. The CDR3 has 16 amino acids.